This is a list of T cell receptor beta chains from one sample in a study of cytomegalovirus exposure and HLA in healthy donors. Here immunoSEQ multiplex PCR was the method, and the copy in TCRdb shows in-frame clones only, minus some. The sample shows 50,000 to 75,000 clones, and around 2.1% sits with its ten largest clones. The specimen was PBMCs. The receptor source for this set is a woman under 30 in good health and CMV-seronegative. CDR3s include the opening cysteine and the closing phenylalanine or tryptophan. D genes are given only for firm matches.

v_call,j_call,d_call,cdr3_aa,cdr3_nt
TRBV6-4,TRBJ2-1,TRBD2,CASSGLAGAYNEQFF,TGTGCCAGCAGTGGACTAGCGGGGGCCTACAATGAGCAGTTCTTC
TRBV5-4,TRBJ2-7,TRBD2,CASSRDYSYEQYF,TGTGCCAGCAGCCGGGACTACTCCTACGAGCAGTACTTC
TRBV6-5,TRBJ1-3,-,CASSYSDPGGNTIYF,TGTGCCAGCAGTTACTCCGACCCAGGAGGAAACACCATATATTTT
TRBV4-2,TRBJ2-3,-,CASSQAGELTDTQYF,TGTGCCAGCAGCCAAGCGGGAGAACTCACAGATACGCAGTATTTT
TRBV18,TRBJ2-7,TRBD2,CASSPGGGPYEQYF,TGTGCCAGCTCACCGGGGGGGGGACCATACGAGCAGTACTTC
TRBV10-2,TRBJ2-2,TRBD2,CASSSVGGSNTGELFF,TGCGCCAGCAGCTCTGTGGGAGGGTCGAACACCGGGGAGCTGTTTTTT
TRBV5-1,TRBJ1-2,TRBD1,CASSQTSTGASIYGYTF,TGCGCCAGCAGCCAAACCTCGACAGGGGCCTCTATATATGGCTACACCTTC
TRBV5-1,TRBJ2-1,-,CASSPQGGYNEQFF,TGCGCCAGCAGCCCGCAGGGCGGATACAATGAGCAGTTCTTC
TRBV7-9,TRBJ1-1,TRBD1,CASSLEGASEAFF,TGTGCCAGCAGCTTAGAGGGGGCTTCAGAAGCTTTCTTT
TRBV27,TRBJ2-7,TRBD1,CASSYGRDRGEQYF,TGTGCCAGCAGTTACGGGCGGGACAGGGGCGAGCAGTACTTC
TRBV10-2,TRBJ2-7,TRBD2,CASSGQRGDSYEQYF,TGCGCCAGCAGTGGCCAGCGGGGGGACTCCTACGAGCAGTACTTC
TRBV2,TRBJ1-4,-,CASSRLASHEKLFF,TGTGCCAGCAGCCGTCTGGCCTCTCATGAAAAACTGTTTTTT
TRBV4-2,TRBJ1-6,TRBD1,CASSQAIQGEVSPLHF,TGTGCCAGCAGCCAAGCCATCCAGGGGGAGGTATCACCCCTCCACTTT
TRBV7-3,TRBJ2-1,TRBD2,CASSLLKLSGRPNNEQFF,TGTGCCAGCAGCTTACTAAAACTTAGCGGGAGGCCAAACAATGAGCAGTTCTTC
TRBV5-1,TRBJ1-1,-,CASSFGSGFLNTEAFF,TGCGCCAGCAGCTTCGGATCAGGGTTCCTGAACACTGAAGCTTTCTTT
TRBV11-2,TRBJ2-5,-,CASSLGAQETQYF,TGTGCCAGCAGCTTGGGGGCCCAAGAGACCCAGTACTTC
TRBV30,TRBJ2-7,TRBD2,CAWSIGGTPGGRYF,TGTGCCTGGAGTATCGGGGGGACGCCAGGCGGTCGGTACTTC
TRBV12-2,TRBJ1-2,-,CASRLGRVQSGSYTF,TGTGCAAGTCGCTTAGGGCGGGTCCAAAGCGGCAGCTACACCTTC
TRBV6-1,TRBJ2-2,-,CASSLYTGELFF,TGTGCCAGCAGCCTATATACCGGGGAGCTGTTTTTT
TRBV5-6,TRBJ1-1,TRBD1,CASSPPIGGRQDNAFF,TGTGCCAGCAGCCCTCCCATAGGGGGCCGCCAAGATAACGCTTTCTTT
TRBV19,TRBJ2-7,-,CASSIGRAGEQYF,TGTGCCAGTAGTATAGGCAGGGCAGGCGAGCAGTACTTC
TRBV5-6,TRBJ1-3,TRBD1,CASSLDRDQSSRSLYF,TGTGCCAGCAGCCTGGACAGGGACCAGAGTTCGAGATCCCTATATTTT
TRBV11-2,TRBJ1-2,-,CASSLPGDYGYTF,TGTGCCAGCAGCTTACCAGGGGACTATGGCTACACCTTC
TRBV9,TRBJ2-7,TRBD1,CASSVAPDRAYEQYF,TGTGCCAGCAGCGTAGCCCCGGACAGGGCCTACGAGCAGTACTTC
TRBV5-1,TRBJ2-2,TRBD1,CASSYRGQTGELFF,TGCGCCAGCAGCTACAGGGGGCAAACCGGGGAGCTGTTTTTT
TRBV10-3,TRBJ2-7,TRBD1,CATRTGALYEQYF,TGTGCCACGAGGACAGGCGCTCTCTACGAGCAGTACTTC
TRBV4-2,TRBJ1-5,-,CASSQDPRGQPQHF,TGTGCCAGCAGCCAAGATCCCCGGGGTCAGCCCCAGCATTTT
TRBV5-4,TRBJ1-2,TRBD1,CASSPDRSIPGYTF,TGTGCCAGCAGTCCGGACAGGAGCATCCCTGGCTACACCTTC
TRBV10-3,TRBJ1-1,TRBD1,CAIRDRVSGTEAFF,TGTGCCATCAGGGACAGGGTTTCGGGCACTGAAGCTTTCTTT
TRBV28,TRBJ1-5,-,CASSKTRTYNQPQHF,TGTGCCAGCAGCAAAACCCGGACATACAATCAGCCCCAGCATTTT
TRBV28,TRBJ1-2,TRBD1,CASSLGTGYPYLYGYTF,TGTGCCAGCAGTTTAGGGACAGGGTATCCCTACCTATATGGCTACACCTTC
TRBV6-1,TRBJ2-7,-,CASRGVADSYEQYF,TGTGCCAGCAGGGGCGTAGCGGACTCCTACGAGCAGTACTTC
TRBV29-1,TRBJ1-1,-,CSAAGGWGMNTEAFF,TGCAGCGCAGCGGGGGGATGGGGAATGAACACTGAAGCTTTCTTT
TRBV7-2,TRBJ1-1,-,CASSLYWGDGAFF,TGTGCCAGCAGCTTATATTGGGGGGACGGGGCTTTCTTT
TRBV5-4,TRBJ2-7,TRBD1,CASSYKGQGLVEQYF,TGTGCCAGCAGCTATAAGGGACAGGGACTGGTCGAGCAGTACTTC
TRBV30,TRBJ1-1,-,CAWRTGFNTEAFF,TGTGCCTGGAGGACTGGCTTTAACACTGAAGCTTTCTTT
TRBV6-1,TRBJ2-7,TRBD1,CASVLMTGDSYEQYF,TGTGCCAGCGTTCTTATGACAGGGGACTCCTACGAGCAGTACTTC